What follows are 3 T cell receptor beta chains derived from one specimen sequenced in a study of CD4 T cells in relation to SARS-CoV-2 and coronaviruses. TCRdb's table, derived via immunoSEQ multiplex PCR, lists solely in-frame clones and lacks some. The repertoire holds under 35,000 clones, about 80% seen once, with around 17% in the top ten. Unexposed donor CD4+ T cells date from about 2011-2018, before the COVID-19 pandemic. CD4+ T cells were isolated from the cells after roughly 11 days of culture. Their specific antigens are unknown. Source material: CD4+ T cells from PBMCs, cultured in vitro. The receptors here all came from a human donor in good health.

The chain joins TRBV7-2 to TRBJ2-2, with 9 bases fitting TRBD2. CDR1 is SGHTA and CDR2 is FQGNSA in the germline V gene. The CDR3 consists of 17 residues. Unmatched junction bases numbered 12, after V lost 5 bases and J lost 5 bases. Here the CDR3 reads CASSPNGGGAGTGELFF. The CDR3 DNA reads TGTGCCAGCAGCCCAAATGGCGGGGGGGCCGGGACCGGGGAGCTGTTTTTT.

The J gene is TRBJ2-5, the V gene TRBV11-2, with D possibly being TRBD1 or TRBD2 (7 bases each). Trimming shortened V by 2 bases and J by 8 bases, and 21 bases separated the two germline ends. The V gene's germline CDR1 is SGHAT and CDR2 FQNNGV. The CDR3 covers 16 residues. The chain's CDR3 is CASSLWERGRGGTQYF. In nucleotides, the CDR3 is TGTGCCAGCAGCTTATGGGAACGCGGCAGGGGGGGAACCCAGTACTTC.

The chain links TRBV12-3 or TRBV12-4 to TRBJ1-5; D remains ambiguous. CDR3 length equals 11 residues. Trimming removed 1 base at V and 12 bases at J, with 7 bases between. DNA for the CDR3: TGTGCCAGCAGTTTAGGCGAGTTCCAGCATTTT. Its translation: CASSLGEFQHF.